This T cell receptor beta chain was profiled in a study of response to subunit inactivated influenza vaccine. Whole-study results and caveats: The authors offered the suggestion that each seasonal influenza vaccination recruits few new T cells.

This CDR3 spans 15 amino acids. From germline, CDR1 is SGHTA and CDR2 FQGNSA. V was clipped by 0 bases and J by 4 bases, with 12 bases between them. This clonotype was seen only a few times. Its antigen is still unknown. TCRdb called the RT-PCR reads again in MiXCR, with one record for every CDR3 protein. The sample has approximately 530,000 distinct CDR3 sequences; approximately 7.7% are singletons. The sequence came from a man in his fifties or sixties who received an inactivated influenza vaccine. The rearrangement joins TRBV7-2 to TRBJ1-1, with D possibly being TRBD1 (6 bases). Sequences were derived from PBMCs from blood, sampled 23 months after vaccination. The CDR3 nucleotides are TGTGCCAGCAGCTTAGCCGCAGGGGCGCGCACTGAAGCTTTCTTT. Translating gives CASSLAAGARTEAFF.